A selection of T cell receptor beta chains follows, all from one sample in a study of T cell responses to AZD1222 COVID-19 vaccine. TCRdb's table, derived via immunoSEQ multiplex PCR, lists solely in-frame clones and lacks some. The sample comprises 200,000 or so clones, 90% to 95% of which are singletons, and approximately 1% rests with the top ten. The source was peripheral blood, collected 28 days after the second AZD1222 dose. These receptors originate from an adult who received the AZD1222 COVID-19 vaccine. Both conserved end residues are part of each CDR3. Fields, in order: CDR3 length, V gene, D gene, CDR3 protein. The D gene is left open where the match is weak.

12	TRBV12-5	.	CASGLGPYGYTF
17	TRBV21-1	.	CASSKGEGASWGNTIYF
12	TRBV7-2	.	CASSFGSYGYTF
13	TRBV2	.	CASMRQEAYEQYF
14	TRBV7-9	TRBD1	CASDKDRVSAEQYF
16	TRBV11-2	TRBD2	CASSSTSGGVSDTQYF
13	TRBV9	.	CASSVGSAGEQFF
10	TRBV29-1	.	CGAKNTEAFF
13	TRBV29-1	.	CSVVQGTTYEQYF
14	TRBV2	TRBD1	CASSEQGDGRRAFF
15	TRBV11-2	TRBD2	CASSFSGGLSYEQYF
15	TRBV28	.	CASSLLTVRNEKLFF
14	TRBV25-1	.	CASSEGLGVYGYTF
15	TRBV7-2	.	CASSLTAEVNTEAFF
15	TRBV7-9	TRBD1	CASSLAPDRSGGYTF
15	TRBV7-6	TRBD1	CASSFRTGAGQPQHF
14	TRBV21-1	.	CASSKVGRSDTQYF
15	TRBV6-1	.	CASSEWEGLSQPQHF
14	TRBV27	TRBD1	CASSLRDSGTEAFF
11	TRBV14	.	CASSQHSEAFF
15	TRBV5-1	TRBD1	CASTLTGEGSEKLFF
14	TRBV5-8	.	CASSLPGSSYEQYF
15	TRBV23-1	.	CASSQGDQTATEAFF
16	TRBV15	.	CATSRDGGRMNTEAFF
13	TRBV2	.	CASSGWGNQPQHF
12	TRBV7-2	.	CASSLGREKLFF
16	TRBV14	TRBD1	CASSNWPGQGDTEAFF
17	TRBV6-2/TRBV6-3	.	CASSYDRLTVYYNEQFF
13	TRBV7-8	.	CASSLLADYEQYF
16	TRBV5-1	.	CASSLDGDTAYQPQHF
15	TRBV9	TRBD1	CASSKSGGDTGELFF